This TCR beta chain originates from a study of Ad26.COV2.S vaccination and SARS-CoV-2 variants. Study information: Once, or twice with 56 days between doses, Ad26.COV2.S was given intramuscularly.

Profiled with immunoSEQ multiplex PCR; TCRdb holds only in-frame clones, not every one. There are 300,000 to 400,000 clones in the sample; approximately 90% occur only once, and 5% lies in the top ten. Treatment defined: about 20 received Ad26.COV2.S at low or high dose, single or two shots; about 5 received placebo; per-sample allocation not given. Repertoires come from day 63 after the first vaccine or placebo injection. There are 16 residues in the CDR3. Germline loops: CDR1 LGHNA, CDR2 YNFKEQ. The junction had 4 bases not matched to a gene; V was cut back by 1 base and J by 5 bases. This TCR was sampled from a person between 18 and 65 years old who received the Ad26.COV2.S COVID-19 vaccine or a placebo. This rearrangement joins TRBV4-2 to TRBJ2-2; 10 bases fit TRBD2. The starting material was peripheral blood, obtained in a trial of Ad26.COV2.S vaccine versus placebo. CDR3 DNA sequence: TGTGCCAGCAGCCAAGCTAGCGGGAGTGATACCGGGGAGCTGTTTTTT. Its protein product is CASSQASGSDTGELFF.